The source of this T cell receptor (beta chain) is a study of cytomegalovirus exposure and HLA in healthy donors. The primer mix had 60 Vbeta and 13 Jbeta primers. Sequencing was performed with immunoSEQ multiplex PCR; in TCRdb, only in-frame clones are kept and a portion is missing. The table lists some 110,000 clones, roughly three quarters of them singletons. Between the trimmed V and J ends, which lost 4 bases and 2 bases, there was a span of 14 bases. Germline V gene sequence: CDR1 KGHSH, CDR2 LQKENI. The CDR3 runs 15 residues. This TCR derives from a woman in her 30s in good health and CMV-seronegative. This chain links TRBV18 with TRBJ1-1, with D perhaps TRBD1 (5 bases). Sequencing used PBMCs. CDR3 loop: CASSQQFRANTEAFF. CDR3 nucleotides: TGTGCCAGCTCACAACAATTCAGGGCCAACACTGAAGCTTTCTTT.